This entry lists 13 T cell receptor beta chains sequenced from one sample in a study of blood T cell repertoires in COVID-19. TCRdb's copy holds only in-frame clones and misses some; the assay was immunoSEQ multiplex PCR. Seen here are roughly 380,000 clones, around 89% observed once, and the top ten hold approximately 1.5%. Sequenced sample: peripheral blood. These receptors came from a woman between 40 and 50 years old with COVID-19, enrolled during active disease.

The chain links TRBV27 to TRBJ2-7, with 13 positions matching TRBD2. The CDR3 is 21 amino acids. The junction had 24 bases not matched to a gene; V was cut back by 5 bases and J by 5 bases. Germline V gene lookup returns CDR1 MNHEY and CDR2 SMNVEV (reference sequence). The CDR3 reads CASSLRTGGRGLAGTHHEQYF. The DNA for the CDR3 is TGTGCCAGCAGTCTTCGGACAGGGGGTAGGGGACTAGCGGGGACCCACCACGAGCAGTACTTC.

The chain combines TRBV9 with TRBJ1-3; unclear D gene. Germline CDR1 is SGDLS and CDR2 is YYNGEE. Trimming shortened V by 4 bases and J by 0 bases, and 5 bases separated the two germline ends. The CDR3 is 13 amino acids. Here the CDR3 DNA reads TGTGCCAGCAGCCCAGGCTCTGGAAACACCATATATTTT. Translating gives CASSPGSGNTIYF.

This chain uses TRBV21-1 with TRBJ2-4; the table calls TRBD1, which could not be checked here. TRBV21-1 represents a pseudogene. CDR3 length: 18 amino acids. The CDR3 is CASSTTPSPTGGKNIQYF. CDR3 DNA sequence: TGTGCCAGCAGCACTACACCCTCACCGACAGGGGGTAAAAACATTCAGTACTTC.

The genes are TRBV2 and TRBJ2-6; D not resolved. Trimming took 4 bases from V and 4 from J, leaving 8 bases between them. The length of the CDR3 is 14 residues. Germline loops: CDR1 SNHLY, CDR2 FYNNEI. The CDR3 here is CASSAVAGANVLTF. CDR3 DNA sequence: TGTGCCAGCAGTGCGGTTGCCGGGGCCAACGTCCTGACTTTC.

V usage is TRBV9 and J usage is TRBJ2-2; D may be TRBD2 (6 bases). Germline V lookup: CDR1 SGDLS, CDR2 YYNGEE. V was cut by 0 bases and J by 6 bases, with 12 bases left in between. The CDR3 loop spans 15 amino acids. The CDR3 sequence is CASSVGGRLPGELFF. For the CDR3, the DNA is TGTGCCAGCAGCGTAGGGGGGAGGCTCCCCGGGGAGCTGTTTTTT.

CDR3 residues: CSVVGGENYGYTF. In DNA form, the CDR3 reads TGCAGCGTTGTAGGGGGCGAGAACTATGGCTACACCTTC. V usage is TRBV29-1 and J usage is TRBJ1-2; 7 nucleotides match TRBD1. V was pared by 4 bases and J by 2 bases, with 4 bases of the junction left unmatched. Germline lookup yields CDR1 SQVTM and CDR2 ANQGSEA. This CDR3 comprises 13 residues. Full variable domain (rest looked up from reference TRBV29-1 and TRBJ1-2): SAVISQKPSRDICQRGTSLTIQCQVDSQVTMMFWYRQQPGQSLTLIATANQGSEATYESGFVIDKFPISRPNLTFSTLTVSNMSPEDSSIYLCSVVGGENYGYTFGSGTRLTVV.

The CDR3 loop reads CASSLGSYEQFF. CDR3 nucleotides: TGTGCCAGTAGTCTGGGGAGCTATGAGCAGTTCTTC. This chain uses TRBV19 with TRBJ2-1, with D maybe TRBD2 (5 bases). Trimming removed 5 bases at V and 8 bases at J, with 10 bases between. Germline CDR1 is LNHDA and CDR2 is SQIVND (reference sequence). The CDR3 extends over 12 amino acids.

The chain links TRBV4-3 to TRBJ1-1; 7 bases are a match to TRBD1. CDR1 LGHNA and CDR2 YSLEER come from the germline V gene. The V gene end was trimmed by 1 base and the J gene end by 8 bases; junction bases not matched to a gene: 4. The CDR3 is made up of 13 amino acids. The CDR3 sequence: CASSQVMDREAFF. In DNA, the CDR3 is TGCGCCAGCAGCCAAGTAATGGACAGGGAAGCTTTCTTT.

In this sample, this clone turned up a few times. This sequence joins TRBV2 and TRBJ1-5, with D possibly being TRBD1 (6 bases). CDR3 length: 16 amino acids. Germline V CDR1 and CDR2: SNHLY, FYNNEI. Trimming took 3 bases from V and 0 from J, leaving 12 bases between them. This CDR3 is CASSDSGGLSNQPQHF. The CDR3 DNA is TGTGCCAGCAGTGATTCGGGGGGCCTTAGCAATCAGCCCCAGCATTTT.

The rearrangement uses TRBV7-9 and TRBJ2-7; D perhaps matches TRBD1 (7 bases). Trimming took 1 base from V and 1 from J, leaving 11 bases between them. The germline V gene encodes CDR1 SEHNR and CDR2 FQNEAQ (reference sequence). The CDR3 totals 15 residues. CDR3 DNA sequence: TGTGCCAGCAGCTTAGGACAGGGAGGATCCTACGAGCAGTACTTC. The encoded protein is CASSLGQGGSYEQYF.

This rearrangement joins TRBV7-3 to TRBJ1-1; TRBD1 agrees at 7 bases. Germline V gives CDR1 SGHTA, CDR2 FQGTGA. With 3 bases clipped from V and 5 bases from J, the junction kept 3 bases outside the gene matches. The CDR3 has 13 residues. The DNA for the CDR3 is TGTGCCAGCAGCTTGACAGGGCTGACTGAAGCTTTCTTT. As protein: CASSLTGLTEAFF.

The V and J genes are TRBV5-5 and TRBJ1-2; D is uncertain. The CDR3 extends over 14 amino acids. With 7 bases removed from V and 6 bases from J, the gap between germline ends came to 19 bases. Germline V gene lookup returns CDR1 SGHKS and CDR2 YYEKEE (reference sequence). The CDR3 protein is CASGLGWGDDGYTF. CDR3 sequence (DNA): TGTGCCAGCGGCCTGGGGTGGGGAGATGATGGCTACACCTTC.

This clone was counted a single time. The rearrangement links TRBV14 to TRBJ1-1, with D perhaps matching TRBD1 (6 bases). Trimming left V 4 bases short and J 5 bases short, with 14 bases between. The CDR3 contains 14 residues. Germline assignment: CDR1 SGHDN and CDR2 FVKESK. CDR3: CASSPIGGGTEAFF. CDR3 bases: TGTGCCAGCAGCCCAATAGGGGGGGGGACTGAAGCTTTCTTT.